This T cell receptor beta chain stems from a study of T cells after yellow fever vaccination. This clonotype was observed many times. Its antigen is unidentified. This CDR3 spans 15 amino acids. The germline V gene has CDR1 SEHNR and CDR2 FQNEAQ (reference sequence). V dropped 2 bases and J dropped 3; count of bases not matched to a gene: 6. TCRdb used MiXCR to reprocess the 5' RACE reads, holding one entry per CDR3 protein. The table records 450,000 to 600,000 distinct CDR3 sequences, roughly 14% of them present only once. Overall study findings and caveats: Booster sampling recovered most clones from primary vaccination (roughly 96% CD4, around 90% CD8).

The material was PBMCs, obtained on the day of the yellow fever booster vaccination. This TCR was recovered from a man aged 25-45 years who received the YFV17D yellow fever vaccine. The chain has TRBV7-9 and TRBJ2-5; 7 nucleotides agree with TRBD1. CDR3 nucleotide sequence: TGTGCCAGCAGCTTACCGACAGGGCCCGAAGAGACCCAGTACTTC. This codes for CASSLPTGPEETQYF.